The next 13 T cell receptor beta chains were all read from a single sample in a study of technical replicates of blood from a few donors. Libraries were prepared by immunoSEQ multiplex PCR; TCRdb keeps only in-frame clonotypes and omits some of them. The data hold roughly 90,000 clones, with around 96% observed a single time. Specimen: T cells isolated from PBMCs. Source of these receptors: a human donor in good health.

This rearrangement joins TRBV9 to TRBJ1-1; 9 nucleotides match TRBD1. V trimming: 4 bases; J trimming: 4 bases; junction bases outside the gene matches: 5. The length of the CDR3 is 14 residues. Germline-derived CDR1 and CDR2 are SGDLS and YYNGEE. The CDR3 nucleotides read TGTGCCAGCAGCACCCGACAGGGGGGCACTGAAGCTTTCTTT. Protein: CASSTRQGGTEAFF.

The sample holds one count of this clone. The J gene is TRBJ2-3, the V gene TRBV28; no definite D call. This CDR3 contains 13 residues. Germline V gives CDR1 MDHEN, CDR2 SYDVKM. V lost 5 bases, J lost 2 bases, and 8 bases lay in between. CDR3 coding DNA: TGTGCCAGCAGTATATTTCTCACAGATACGCAGTATTTT. It encodes CASSIFLTDTQYF. Complete variable domain (other parts from reference TRBV28 and TRBJ2-3): DVKVTQSSRYLVKRTGEKVFLECVQDMDHENMFWYRQDPGLGLRLIYFSYDVKMKEKGDIPEGYSVSREKKERFSLILESASTNQTSMYLCASSIFLTDTQYFGPGTRLTVL.

This rearrangement joins TRBV7-7 to TRBJ2-2; 9 nucleotides align to TRBD2. V trimming: 5 bases; J trimming: 6 bases; junction bases outside the gene matches: 10. CDR3 length: 16 amino acids. CDR1 and CDR2 (germline): SSHAT, FNYEAQ (reference sequence). The CDR3 region is CASSPEISGSPGELFF. CDR3 bases: TGTGCCAGCAGCCCTGAGATTAGCGGGAGTCCCGGGGAGCTGTTTTTT. Full variable domain (rest looked up from reference TRBV7-7 and TRBJ2-2): GAGVSQSPRYKVTKRGQDVTLRCDPISSHATLYWYQQALGQGPEFLTYFNYEAQPDKSGLPSDRFSAERPEGSISTLTIQRTEQRDSAMYRCASSPEISGSPGELFFGEGSRLTVL.

This clone has only a few counts. The chain employs TRBV27 and TRBJ1-1; 9 bases agree with TRBD1. CDR3 length equals 13 residues. V shed 8 bases and J 5 bases; nucleotides not matched to a gene: 6. Germline CDR1 and CDR2: MNHEY and SMNVEV (reference sequence). This CDR3 reads CASQQGARTEAFF. The CDR3 DNA is TGTGCCAGCCAACAGGGGGCGAGAACTGAAGCTTTCTTT.

This clone was counted a single time. The chain is built from TRBV7-9 and TRBJ2-3; D is uncertain. Trimming removed 5 bases at V and 9 bases at J, with 15 bases between. Per the germline V gene, CDR1 is SEHNR and CDR2 is FQNEAQ (reference sequence). This CDR3 is built from 13 residues. CDR3 in amino acids: CASSRSEPVTQYF. CDR3 nucleotides: TGTGCCAGCAGCCGATCGGAGCCCGTGACGCAGTATTTT.

This chain connects TRBV6-1 to TRBJ1-1; TRBD1 might be the D (5 bases). Trimming pared 3 bases from V and 4 bases from J, leaving 18 bases between. Per germline, CDR1 MNHNS and CDR2 SASEGT. This CDR3 is 16 amino acids long. This CDR3 is CASSETGGFRGTEAFF. CDR3 nucleotides: TGTGCCAGCAGTGAGACGGGGGGGTTCCGGGGCACTGAAGCTTTCTTT.

This chain links TRBV7-9 with TRBJ1-2; D perhaps matches TRBD1 (5 bases). V lost 3 bases and J lost 6, with 11 bases in between. Germline-derived CDR1 and CDR2 are SEHNR and FQNEAQ (reference sequence). This CDR3 has 13 residues. CDR3 sequence (DNA): TGTGCCAGCAGCTTGGGGGGTATGGATGGCTACACCTTC. Translating gives CASSLGGMDGYTF.

The chain combines TRBV6-5 with TRBJ1-5; D remains ambiguous. Germline V gene sequence: CDR1 MNHEY, CDR2 SVGAGI. The CDR3 loop spans 15 amino acids. V was clipped by 2 bases and J by 2 bases, with 10 bases between them. Here the CDR3 DNA reads TGTGCCAGCAGTTACAGTGCGGCGGGCAATCAGCCCCAGCATTTT. It is translated as CASSYSAAGNQPQHF.

This clone was observed once. The chain recombines TRBV28 with TRBJ2-1; a weak D match, TRBD2 (6 bases). The CDR3 spans 16 residues. The germline V and J ends were trimmed by 4 bases and 1 base, with 14 bases remaining between them. The V gene's germline CDR1 is MDHEN and CDR2 SYDVKM. The CDR3 DNA is TGTGCCAGCAGTTCGGAGGGTTTGGGATCCTACAATGAGCAGTTCTTC. It specifies CASSSEGLGSYNEQFF.

The rearrangement joins TRBV4-1 to TRBJ2-3; D call uncertain. There are 18 residues in the CDR3. Germline loops: CDR1 MGHRA, CDR2 YSYEKL. V was trimmed by 0 bases and J by 2 bases, leaving 18 bases between them. Written as DNA, the CDR3 is TGCGCCAGCAGCCAAGATGCCGAGGTTACTTTTGTCACAGATACGCAGTATTTT. Translating gives CASSQDAEVTFVTDTQYF.

In this sample, this clone turned up a few times. CDR3 DNA sequence: TGTGCCAGCAGCTTTCGACAGGGGCCCTGGGGGTTCTTC. It is translated as CASSFRQGPWGFF. V usage is TRBV7-2 and J usage is TRBJ2-1; TRBD1 matches at 8 bases. Germline lookup yields CDR1 SGHTA and CDR2 FQGNSA. The V and J ends lost 3 bases and 15 bases, in that order; junction bases with no gene match: 10. The CDR3 consists of 13 residues. The whole variable domain, filled in from reference TRBV7-2 and TRBJ2-1, reads GAGVSQSPSNKVTEKGKDVELRCDPISGHTALYWYRQSLGQGLEFLIYFQGNSAPDKSGLPSDRFSAERTGGSVSTLTIQRTQQEDSAVYLCASSFRQGPWGFFGPGTRLTVL.

The chain is built from TRBV7-6 and TRBJ1-2; 7 bases align to TRBD1. CDR1 SGHVS and CDR2 FNYEAQ come from the germline V gene. This CDR3 region has 16 residues. The V gene end was trimmed by 6 bases and the J gene end by 5 bases; junction bases not matched to a gene: 15. The CDR3 here is CASRYKGARVRYGYTF. Written as DNA, the CDR3 is TGTGCCAGCAGGTATAAGGGGGCGCGGGTGAGATATGGCTACACCTTC.

The rearrangement links TRBV5-1 to TRBJ2-5, with 9 nucleotides matching TRBD2. Germline V lookup: CDR1 SGHRS, CDR2 YFSETQ. This CDR3 has 16 residues. V was clipped by 3 bases and J by 3 bases; unmatched bases: 9. DNA of the CDR3: TGCGCCAGCAGCTCTTACGTGACTAGCGGTGAAGAGACCCAGTACTTC. Translated, it gives CASSSYVTSGEETQYF.